This T cell receptor beta chain was identified during a study of blood T cell repertoires in COVID-19. Seattle-derived patients entered the study during active infection and were followed longitudinally. The V gene lost 3 bases and the J gene lost 3 bases, with 12 bases spanning the gap. CDR1 MNHEY and CDR2 SMNVEV come from the germline V gene (reference sequence). The CDR3 is 15 residues long. Authors' analysis steps: Amplifying reference gene primers gave estimates of nucleated cell counts. Measured with immunoSEQ multiplex PCR; TCRdb has only the in-frame clones, and not every one. V and J calls and clone size are those listed in that table; D and trimming were worked out from the DNA. This table has about 150,000 clones, approximately 85% appearing once.

This receptor was identified in a woman between 55 and 75 years old with COVID-19, enrolled during active disease. The sequenced material came from peripheral blood. J is TRBJ2-1 and V is TRBV27, with D possibly being TRBD1 (5 bases). This CDR3 is CASSFRGLSYNEQFF. CDR3 DNA sequence: TGTGCCAGCAGTTTTAGGGGTCTGAGCTACAATGAGCAGTTCTTC.